These T cell receptor beta chains were read from a single sample in a study of B cell selection in AIRE deficiency. Measured with immunoSEQ multiplex PCR; TCRdb has only the in-frame clones, and not every one. The sample comprises some 25,000 clones, roughly 95% of which are singletons, and 0.2% to 0.3% rests with the top ten. Sequencing used CD4+CD127+ conventional T cells sorted from PBMCs. The receptors were sampled from a human donor in good health. The CDR3 runs from the conserved cysteine through the conserved F or W. D genes are given only for firm matches.

v_gene	d_gene	CDR3aa
TRBV7-9	TRBD2	CASSPSAKAGGPLFEQYF
TRBV2	TRBD1	CASSVDRATDTEAFF
TRBV27	TRBD1	CASSLSGQGYGYTF
TRBV11-3	NA	CASSLDSVEQFF
TRBV11-2	TRBD1	CASSAGTGGPGEQYF
TRBV5-6	NA	CASSTNYEQYF
TRBV15	NA	CATSRALSDQPQHF
TRBV7-2	NA	CASSFNVAGWNEQYF
TRBV29-1	NA	CSVEEDTTNTEAFF
TRBV28	NA	CASSPLAVYNEQFF
TRBV19	TRBD2	CASSIKTSGSTDTQYF
TRBV19	TRBD1	CASSGTGVYEQYF
TRBV5-1	NA	CASSLGSATYEQYF
TRBV7-9	NA	CASSLGTTNEKLFF
TRBV4-1	NA	CASSEGVGEQYF
TRBV7-9	TRBD1	CASSFAGGETQYF
TRBV9	TRBD1	CASSTQQGVFLETQYF
TRBV6-5	NA	CASSYDGNSPLHF
TRBV5-6	NA	CASSPRDGFSYEQYF
TRBV4-2	TRBD1	CASSYRGRLRSYNSPLHF
TRBV18	TRBD1	CASSLSPTGWNTEAFF
TRBV10-3	NA	CAISEDLALRPEQYF
TRBV2	NA	CASTRGRSYEQYF
TRBV29-1	TRBD1	CSVEEPNRGFQETQYF
TRBV12-5	TRBD2	CASGLGSSGKETQYF
TRBV6-1	NA	CASSEGTDSNQPQHF
TRBV10-3	NA	CATFSGGSYNEQFF
TRBV18	TRBD1	CASSPTGGWETQYF
TRBV29-1	TRBD1	CSVAPGGDEQFF
TRBV7-9	NA	CASSLGGYEKLFF
TRBV10-1	TRBD2	CASSRGSGGGNEQFF
TRBV7-2	TRBD2	CASSFGLAGTYEQYF
TRBV12-5	TRBD1	CASGTRDRADTQYF
TRBV7-2	TRBD2	CASSLEGTSGAYNEQFF
TRBV28	TRBD1	CASSSRDRGSFWF
TRBV5-1	TRBD2	CASSLWTSGSYTGELFF
TRBV2	NA	CASSRNEWVKEKLFF
TRBV9	TRBD2	CASSASRLPGLAGREQYF
TRBV19	TRBD2	CASSNSASSGRDYNEQFF
TRBV5-1	TRBD2	CASSLALTSGTKETQYF
TRBV6-5	NA	CASSYSRSGRGGEQFF
TRBV11-2	TRBD1	CASSPLDRAGYGYTF
TRBV5-1	TRBD1	CASSLDPGGTMGNTEAFF
TRBV5-1	TRBD1	CASSPQGGTEAFF
TRBV19	NA	CASSIMNRASFGNQPQHF
TRBV5-1	NA	CASSLVSAITTNYGYTF
TRBV15	TRBD2	CATSAAGRDADTQYF
TRBV6-4	TRBD2	CASSDELAGGPDTGELFF
TRBV7-9	NA	CASSPQGALYEQYF
TRBV19	NA	CASSISGFGNQPQHF
TRBV6-5	NA	CASTPSLYEQYF
TRBV5-1	NA	CASSPRDTAQAFF
TRBV5-1	NA	CASSAWDTASPLHF
TRBV2	NA	CASSSTGPGNTIYF
TRBV6-6	NA	CASTGRIQETQYF